This TCR beta chain comes out of a study of control samples from healthy donors and cancer patients. The V end was cut by 7 bases, the J end by 5 bases, with 9 bases between. The CDR3 runs 11 residues. The germline V gene encodes CDR1 SNHLY and CDR2 FYNNEI. This clone appeared a single time. Here immunoSEQ multiplex PCR was the method, and the copy in TCRdb shows in-frame clones only, minus some. Here the sample spans 130,000 or so clones, roughly 88% being singletons. The sequence was obtained from a man aged 50 to 60 in good health. Material for sequencing was blood. J is TRBJ2-7 and V is TRBV2; D ambiguous. CDR3 DNA sequence: TGTGCCAGCAACCATCAGAACGAGCAGTACTTC. As protein: CASNHQNEQYF.